This TCR beta chain emerged from a study of blood T cell repertoires in COVID-19. Overall study context: Both acute and convalescent COVID-19 samples were obtained from the United States, Italy and Spain. T cells, B-cell-depleted T cells, or PBMCs provided the cDNA or gDNA that served as material.

Authors' processing steps: Estimated nucleated cell counts came from reference gene primer amplification. Produced via immunoSEQ multiplex PCR; TCRdb's table is partial and in-frame only. V and J calls and clone size come straight from that table; D and trimming were deduced from the DNA. This table holds about 140,000 clones, 60% to 85% found once. The CDR3 covers 10 residues. The ends were cut back, 6 bases at V and 6 bases at J, with 3 bases in the middle. Germline V gives CDR1 SGHTA, CDR2 FQGNSA. The TCR sequence derives from an elderly woman with active or convalescent COVID-19. The specimen was peripheral blood. The chain joins TRBV7-2 to TRBJ2-1; D gene unclear. In nucleotides, the CDR3 is TGTGCCAGCAGTATCAATGAGCAGTTCTTC. It translates to CASSINEQFF.